The 15 T cell receptor beta chains listed next were all sequenced from one sample in a study of control samples from healthy donors and cancer patients. TCRdb keeps only in-frame clones here, not all; method: immunoSEQ multiplex PCR. The sample has fewer than 300,000 clones; almost 85% are singletons. Sequenced: PBMCs. Every receptor here comes from a woman aged 60-75 years with lung cancer.

The chain links TRBV7-6 to TRBJ2-6; D is possibly TRBD2 (5 bases). The V gene's germline CDR1 is SGHVS and CDR2 FNYEAQ. V lost 5 bases to trimming and J lost 3 bases, with 17 bases between them. The CDR3 length is 17 residues. This CDR3 is CASSPGLLWGGANVLTF. In DNA, the CDR3 is TGTGCCAGCAGCCCCGGACTTCTCTGGGGTGGGGCCAACGTCCTGACTTTC.

This chain connects TRBV7-9 to TRBJ1-6, with D possibly matching TRBD1 (5 bases). The CDR3 spans 16 residues. Germline-derived CDR1 and CDR2 are SEHNR and FQNEAQ (reference sequence). The V end lost 5 bases, the J end lost 10 bases, and 21 bases lay between the germline ends. This CDR3 is CASSLSSGQGGSPLHF. CDR3 DNA: TGTGCCAGCAGCCTTTCGTCTGGGCAGGGAGGATCACCCCTCCACTTT.

The chain has TRBV19 and TRBJ1-4; the D is unclear. From germline, CDR1 is LNHDA and CDR2 SQIVND (reference sequence). The V end was cut by 4 bases, the J end by 8 bases, with 8 bases between. The CDR3 length is 12 residues. The CDR3 region is CASSRRGEKLFF. In DNA form, the CDR3 reads TGTGCCAGTAGTAGACGAGGAGAAAAACTGTTTTTT.

The rearrangement uses TRBV2 and TRBJ1-5; D ambiguous. Germline CDR1 reads SNHLY; CDR2 reads FYNNEI. V gave up 4 bases and J gave up 10 bases, with 14 bases separating them. The CDR3 is 13 residues long. DNA of the CDR3: TGTGCCAGCAGTGTATACGGGGAGGAACCCCAGCATTTT. It codes for CASSVYGEEPQHF. Full variable domain (remainder filled in from reference TRBV2 and TRBJ1-5): EPEVTQTPSHQVTQMGQEVILRCVPISNHLYFYWYRQILGQKVEFLVSFYNNEISEKSEIFDDQFSVERPDGSNFTLKIRSTKLEDSAMYFCASSVYGEEPQHFGDGTRLSIL.

This chain connects TRBV5-1 to TRBJ2-1; 11 nucleotides align to TRBD2. The CDR3 is 16 residues long. The germline gives CDR1 SGHRS, CDR2 YFSETQ. V dropped 7 bases and J dropped 7; count of bases not matched to a gene: 13. CDR3 coding DNA: TGCGCCAGCCTTCCTACCGGGACTAGCGGCTTTAATGAGCAGTTCTTC. It is translated as CASLPTGTSGFNEQFF.

Worth noting for this clone: Germline is not matched at one junction end, which may reflect a read error. The chain uses TRBV11-2 and TRBJ2-1; possible D gene TRBD2, 6 bases. This CDR3 is 14 amino acids long. Germline V gene sequence: CDR1 SGHAT, CDR2 FQNNGV. CDR3 DNA sequence: TGTGCCAGCAGCTTCCCCGGGACTTCAAATGGGCAGTTCTTC. This sequence encodes CASSFPGTSNGQFF.

This clone was detected once. This chain connects TRBV27 to TRBJ1-5, with 11 nucleotides matching TRBD1. The CDR3 contains 15 residues. Germline V gene data show CDR1 as MNHEY and CDR2 as SMNVEV (reference sequence). The junction had 7 bases not matched to a gene; V was cut back by 6 bases and J by 6 bases. The CDR3, as DNA: TGTGCCAGCAGACCGGGGACAGGGGGGAGTCAGCCCCAGCATTTT. This sequence encodes CASRPGTGGSQPQHF.

The V gene is TRBV6-5, the J gene TRBJ2-7, with TRBD1 as a possible D gene (6 bases). The germline gives CDR1 MNHEY, CDR2 SVGAGI. The CDR3 runs 14 residues. The V end lost 2 bases, the J end lost 3 bases, and 11 bases lay between the germline ends. The CDR3 nucleotides read TGTGCCAGCAGTTACCCAGGGGCTGGCTACGAGCAGTACTTC. It yields the protein CASSYPGAGYEQYF.

This clone was seen many times. The CDR3 DNA sequence: TGCAGCGTTGAAGGGGGTTACGGTAGGTTCGACGAGCAGTACTTC. Translating gives CSVEGGYGRFDEQYF. The chain has TRBV29-1 and TRBJ2-7, with unresolved D. The CDR3 loop spans 15 amino acids. The V gene lost 1 base and the J gene lost 5 bases, with 18 bases spanning the gap. Germline V gene data show CDR1 as SQVTM and CDR2 as ANQGSEA.

The CDR3 spells CASSSRQGPTGNTIYF. DNA for the CDR3: TGTGCCAGCAGCTCGAGACAGGGGCCTACTGGAAACACCATATATTTT. This chain joins TRBV7-8 and TRBJ1-3, with 8 bases aligning to TRBD1. Looked up from germline, CDR1 is SGHVS and CDR2 is FQNEAQ. The CDR3 consists of 16 residues. V shed 4 bases, J shed 2 bases, and the junction held 7 bases outside the gene matches.

The genes are TRBV7-9 and TRBJ1-1, with 7 bases that match TRBD1. The CDR3 loop spans 13 amino acids. The V and J ends lost 3 bases and 5 bases, in that order; junction bases with no gene match: 3. The germline gives CDR1 SEHNR, CDR2 FQNEAQ (reference sequence). The CDR3 DNA follows: TGTGCCAGCAGCTTTCAGGGGGGGACTGAAGCTTTCTTT. Its translation is CASSFQGGTEAFF.

The gene calls are TRBV10-3 and TRBJ2-6; possible D gene TRBD2, 6 bases. The germline V gene has CDR1 ENHRY and CDR2 SYGVKD. The germline V and J ends were trimmed by 8 bases and 0 bases, with 14 bases remaining between them. The CDR3 is made up of 16 amino acids. The CDR3 DNA is TGTGCCATCGCGGGACGTCGGTACTCTGGGGCCAACGTCCTGACTTTC. Its protein is CAIAGRRYSGANVLTF.

The V gene is TRBV28, the J gene TRBJ2-7; possible D gene TRBD2, 7 bases. Trimming left V 2 bases short and J 8 bases short, with 13 bases between. Looked up from germline, CDR1 is MDHEN and CDR2 is SYDVKM. The CDR3 is 13 amino acids. The CDR3 DNA reads as TGTGCCAGCAGTTTAATTAGGGGGGGCAAGCAGTACTTC. As protein: CASSLIRGGKQYF.

The chain combines TRBV18 with TRBJ2-4, with D tentatively TRBD1 (6 bases). Trimming took off 4 bases at V and 0 bases at J, with 10 bases between the two ends. Germline V lookup: CDR1 KGHSH, CDR2 LQKENI. The CDR3 spans 15 residues. CDR3 bases: TGTGCCAGCTCACAAGGACAGATAGCCAAAAACATTCAGTACTTC. Protein product: CASSQGQIAKNIQYF.

As DNA, the CDR3 is TGTGCCAGCATGGAAGGACAGCTAAATTACCAAGAGACCCAGTACTTC. Translation gives CASMEGQLNYQETQYF. This sequence joins TRBV2 and TRBJ2-5; TRBD1 is a possible D gene (6 bases). Germline assignment: CDR1 SNHLY and CDR2 FYNNEI. CDR3 length: 16 residues. V dropped 7 bases and J dropped 0 bases, with 18 bases sitting between them.